The source of this T cell receptor (beta chain) is a study of T cell responses to AZD1222 COVID-19 vaccine. The method was immunoSEQ multiplex PCR; TCRdb's version includes in-frame clones alone and lacks a portion of them. The sample lists about 180,000 clones; almost 90% were seen once. V lost 2 bases to trimming and J lost 1 base, with 8 bases between them. Germline assignment: CDR1 MDHEN and CDR2 SYDVKM. There are 14 residues in the CDR3. Source: peripheral blood, taken 28 days after the second AZD1222 dose. The rearrangement joins TRBV28 to TRBJ1-1; D is uncertain. This clonotype was sampled from an adult who received the AZD1222 COVID-19 vaccine. The CDR3 coding sequence is TGTGCCAGCAGTTTAATAAATGCGAACACTGAAGCTTTCTTT. Its translation is CASSLINANTEAFF.